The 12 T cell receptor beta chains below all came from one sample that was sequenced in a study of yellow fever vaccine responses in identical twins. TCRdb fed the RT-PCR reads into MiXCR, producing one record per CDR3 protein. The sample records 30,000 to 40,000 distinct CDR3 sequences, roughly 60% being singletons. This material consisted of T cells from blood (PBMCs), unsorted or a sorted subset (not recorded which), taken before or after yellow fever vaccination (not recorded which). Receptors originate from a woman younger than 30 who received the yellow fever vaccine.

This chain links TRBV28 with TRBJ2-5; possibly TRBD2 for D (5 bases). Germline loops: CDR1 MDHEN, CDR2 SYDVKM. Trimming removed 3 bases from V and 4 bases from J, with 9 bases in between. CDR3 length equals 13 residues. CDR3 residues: CASSFEGVETQYF. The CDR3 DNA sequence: TGTGCCAGCAGTTTTGAGGGTGTAGAGACCCAGTACTTC.

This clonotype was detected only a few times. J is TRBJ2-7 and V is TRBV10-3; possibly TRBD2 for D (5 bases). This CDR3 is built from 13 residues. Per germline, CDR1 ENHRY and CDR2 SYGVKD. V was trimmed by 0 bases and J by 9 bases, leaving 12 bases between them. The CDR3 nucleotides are TGTGCCATCAGTGAGTCACTAGGACCTTGGCAGTACGTC. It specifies CAISESLGPWQYV.

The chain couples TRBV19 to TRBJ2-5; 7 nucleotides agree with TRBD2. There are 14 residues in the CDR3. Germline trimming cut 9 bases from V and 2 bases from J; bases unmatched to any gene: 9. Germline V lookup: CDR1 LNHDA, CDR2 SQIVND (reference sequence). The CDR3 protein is CASGALGGQETQYF. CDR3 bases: TGTGCCAGCGGGGCCTTGGGGGGGCAAGAGACCCAGTACTTC.

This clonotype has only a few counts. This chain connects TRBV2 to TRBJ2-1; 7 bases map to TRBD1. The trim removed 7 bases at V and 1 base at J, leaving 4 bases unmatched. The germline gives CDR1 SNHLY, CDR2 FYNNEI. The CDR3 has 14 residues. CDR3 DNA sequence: TGTGCCAGCAAGGGGGCCGGATCCTACAATGAGCAGTTCTTC. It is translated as CASKGAGSYNEQFF. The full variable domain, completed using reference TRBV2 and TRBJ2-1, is EPEVTQTPSHQVTQMGQEVILRCVPISNHLYFYWYRQILGQKVEFLVSFYNNEISEKSEIFDDQFSVERPDGSNFTLKIRSTKLEDSAMYFCASKGAGSYNEQFFGPGTRLTVL.

CDR3: CASSKGQGVKNIQYF. Here the CDR3 DNA reads TGCGCCAGCAGTAAGGGACAGGGCGTCAAAAACATTCAGTACTTC. This chain connects TRBV23-1 to TRBJ2-4; 9 nucleotides align to TRBD1. TRBV23-1 has ORF status, its function being uncertain. V lost 5 bases to trimming and J lost 3 bases; unmatched junction nucleotides: 5. The CDR3 sequence is 15 residues long.

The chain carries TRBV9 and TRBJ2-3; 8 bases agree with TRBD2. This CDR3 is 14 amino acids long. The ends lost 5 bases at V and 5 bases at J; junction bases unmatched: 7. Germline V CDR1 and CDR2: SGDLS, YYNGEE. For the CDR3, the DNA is TGTGCCAGCAGTGCTAGCGGGCTAAAAGATACGCAGTATTTT. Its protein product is CASSASGLKDTQYF.

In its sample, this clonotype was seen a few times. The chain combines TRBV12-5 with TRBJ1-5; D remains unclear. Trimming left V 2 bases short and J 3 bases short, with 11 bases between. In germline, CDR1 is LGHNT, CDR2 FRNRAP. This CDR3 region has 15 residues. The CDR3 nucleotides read TGTGCTAGTGGTTTGAGCAGTCTTGACAATCAGCCCCAGCATTTT. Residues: CASGLSSLDNQPQHF.

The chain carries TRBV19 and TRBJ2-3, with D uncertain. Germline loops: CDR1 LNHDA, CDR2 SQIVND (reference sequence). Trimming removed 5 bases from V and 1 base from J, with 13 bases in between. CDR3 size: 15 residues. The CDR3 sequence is CASSLLSQGTDTQYF. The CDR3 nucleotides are TGTGCCAGTAGTCTTCTGAGTCAGGGCACAGATACGCAGTATTTT. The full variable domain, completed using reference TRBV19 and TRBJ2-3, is DGGITQSPKYLFRKEGQNVTLSCEQNLNHDAMYWYRQDPGQGLRLIYYSQIVNDFQKGDIAEGYSVSREKKESFPLTVTSAQKNPTAFYLCASSLLSQGTDTQYFGPGTRLTVL.

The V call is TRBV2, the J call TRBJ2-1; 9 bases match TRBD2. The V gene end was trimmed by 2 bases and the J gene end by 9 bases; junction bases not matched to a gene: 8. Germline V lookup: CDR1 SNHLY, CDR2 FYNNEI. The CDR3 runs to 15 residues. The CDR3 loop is CASSEQGSGGPEQFF. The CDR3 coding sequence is TGTGCCAGCAGTGAACAGGGTAGCGGGGGCCCTGAGCAGTTCTTC.

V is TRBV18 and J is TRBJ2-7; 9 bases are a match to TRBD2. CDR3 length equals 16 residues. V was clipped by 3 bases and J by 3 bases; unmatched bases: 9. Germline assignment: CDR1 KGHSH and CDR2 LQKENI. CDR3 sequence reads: CASSPRALSGSYEQYF. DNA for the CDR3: TGTGCCAGCTCACCCCGGGCCCTTAGCGGGAGCTACGAGCAGTACTTC.

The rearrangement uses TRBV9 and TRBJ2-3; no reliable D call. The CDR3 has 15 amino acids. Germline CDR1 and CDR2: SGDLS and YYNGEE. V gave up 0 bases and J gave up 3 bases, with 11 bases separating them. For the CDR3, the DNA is TGTGCCAGCAGCGTAGCTCGCCTAGGGACAGATACGCAGTATTTT. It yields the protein CASSVARLGTDTQYF.

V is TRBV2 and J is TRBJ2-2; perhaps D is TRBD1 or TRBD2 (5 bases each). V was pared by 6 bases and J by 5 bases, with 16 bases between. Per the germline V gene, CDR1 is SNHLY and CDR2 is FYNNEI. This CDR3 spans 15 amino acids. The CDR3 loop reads CASRRTGAPTGELFF. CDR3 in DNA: TGTGCCAGCAGGAGGACTGGGGCGCCGACCGGGGAGCTGTTTTTT.